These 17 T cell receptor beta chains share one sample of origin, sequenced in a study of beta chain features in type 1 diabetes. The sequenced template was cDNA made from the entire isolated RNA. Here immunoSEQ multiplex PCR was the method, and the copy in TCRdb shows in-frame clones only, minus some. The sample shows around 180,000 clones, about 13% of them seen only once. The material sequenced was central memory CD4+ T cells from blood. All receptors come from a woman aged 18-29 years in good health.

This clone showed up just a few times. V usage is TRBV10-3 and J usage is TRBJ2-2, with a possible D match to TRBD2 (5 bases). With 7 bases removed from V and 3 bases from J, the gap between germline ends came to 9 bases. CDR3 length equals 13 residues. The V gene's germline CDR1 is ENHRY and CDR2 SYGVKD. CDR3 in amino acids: CAITWTHTGELFF. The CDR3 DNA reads TGTGCCATCACATGGACTCACACCGGGGAGCTGTTTTTT.

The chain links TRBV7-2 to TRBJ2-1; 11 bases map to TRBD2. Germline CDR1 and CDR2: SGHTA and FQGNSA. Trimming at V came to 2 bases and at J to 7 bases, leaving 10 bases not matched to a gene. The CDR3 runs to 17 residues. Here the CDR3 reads CASSLFSRSSGRNEQFF. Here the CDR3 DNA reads TGTGCCAGCAGCTTATTCTCGCGGTCTAGCGGGAGGAATGAGCAGTTCTTC. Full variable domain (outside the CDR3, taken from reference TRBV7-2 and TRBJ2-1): GAGVSQSPSNKVTEKGKDVELRCDPISGHTALYWYRQSLGQGLEFLIYFQGNSAPDKSGLPSDRFSAERTGGSVSTLTIQRTQQEDSAVYLCASSLFSRSSGRNEQFFGPGTRLTVL.

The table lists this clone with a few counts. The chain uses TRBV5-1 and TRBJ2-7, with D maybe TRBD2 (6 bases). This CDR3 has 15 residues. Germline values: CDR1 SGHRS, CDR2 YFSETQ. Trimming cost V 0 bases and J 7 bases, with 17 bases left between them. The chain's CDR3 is CASSLEPTSPREQYF. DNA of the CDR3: TGCGCCAGCAGCTTGGAGCCGACTAGTCCCAGGGAGCAGTACTTC.

The chain's CDR3 is CASSAGTSPSSGELFF. CDR3 sequence (DNA): TGTGCCAGCAGCGCCGGGACTAGTCCCTCGTCAGGGGAGCTGTTTTTT. This chain connects TRBV9 to TRBJ2-2, with 8 nucleotides matching TRBD2. Germline V lookup: CDR1 SGDLS, CDR2 YYNGEE. V dropped 3 bases and J dropped 8; count of bases not matched to a gene: 12. The CDR3 is 16 amino acids.

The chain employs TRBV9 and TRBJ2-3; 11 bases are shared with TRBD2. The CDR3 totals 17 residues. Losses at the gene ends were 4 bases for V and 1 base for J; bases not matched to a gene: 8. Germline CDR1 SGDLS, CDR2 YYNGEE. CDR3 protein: CASSTASGRPRTDTQYF. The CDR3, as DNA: TGTGCCAGCAGCACCGCTAGCGGGAGGCCCCGCACAGATACGCAGTATTTT.

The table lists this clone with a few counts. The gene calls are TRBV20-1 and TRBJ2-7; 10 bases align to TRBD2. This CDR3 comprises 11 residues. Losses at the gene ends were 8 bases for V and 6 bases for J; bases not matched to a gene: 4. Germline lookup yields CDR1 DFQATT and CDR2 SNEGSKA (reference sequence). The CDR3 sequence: CSYRLAGEQYF. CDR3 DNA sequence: TGCAGTTATAGACTAGCGGGCGAGCAGTACTTC.

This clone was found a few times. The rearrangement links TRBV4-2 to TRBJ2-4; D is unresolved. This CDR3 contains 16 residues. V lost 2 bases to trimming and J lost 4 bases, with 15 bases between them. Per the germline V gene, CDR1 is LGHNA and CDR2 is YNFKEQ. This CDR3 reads CASSQSSDLLKNIQYF. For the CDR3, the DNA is TGTGCCAGCAGCCAAAGTTCAGATTTGCTTAAAAACATTCAGTACTTC.

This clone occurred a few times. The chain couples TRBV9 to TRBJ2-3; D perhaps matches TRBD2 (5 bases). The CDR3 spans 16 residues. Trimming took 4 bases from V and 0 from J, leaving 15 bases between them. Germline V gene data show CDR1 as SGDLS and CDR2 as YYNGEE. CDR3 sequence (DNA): TGTGCCAGCAGCTCGGGGTCCTCAACAAGCACAGATACGCAGTATTTT. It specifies CASSSGSSTSTDTQYF.

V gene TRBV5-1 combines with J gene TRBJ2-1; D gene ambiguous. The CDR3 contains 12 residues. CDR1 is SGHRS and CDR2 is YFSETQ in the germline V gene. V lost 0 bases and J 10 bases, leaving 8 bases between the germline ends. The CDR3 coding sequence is TGCGCCAGCAGCTTGGGCAGACAAGAGCAGTTCTTC. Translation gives CASSLGRQEQFF. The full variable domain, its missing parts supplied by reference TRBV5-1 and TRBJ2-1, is KAGVTQTPRYLIKTRGQQVTLSCSPISGHRSVSWYQQTPGQGLQFLFEYFSETQRNKGNFPGRFSGRQFSNSRSEMNVSTLELGDSALYLCASSLGRQEQFFGPGTRLTVL.

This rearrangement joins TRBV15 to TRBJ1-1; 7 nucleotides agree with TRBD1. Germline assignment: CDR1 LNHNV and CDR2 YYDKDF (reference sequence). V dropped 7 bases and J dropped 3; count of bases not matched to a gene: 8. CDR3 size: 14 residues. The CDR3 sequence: CATTREGAHTEAFF. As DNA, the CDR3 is TGTGCCACCACCAGGGAGGGGGCGCACACTGAAGCTTTCTTT.

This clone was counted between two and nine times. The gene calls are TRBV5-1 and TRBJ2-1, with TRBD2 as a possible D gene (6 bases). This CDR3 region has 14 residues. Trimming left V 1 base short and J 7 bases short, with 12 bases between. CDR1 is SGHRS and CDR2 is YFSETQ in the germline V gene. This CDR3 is CASSLNGRGNEQFF. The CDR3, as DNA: TGCGCCAGCAGCTTGAACGGGAGAGGGAATGAGCAGTTCTTC.

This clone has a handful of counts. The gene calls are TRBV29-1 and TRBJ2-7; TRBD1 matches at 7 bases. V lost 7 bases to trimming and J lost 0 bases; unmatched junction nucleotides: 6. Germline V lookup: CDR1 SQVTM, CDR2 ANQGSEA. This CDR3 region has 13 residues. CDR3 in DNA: TGCAGCGGGCAGGGGGTAAGCTCCTACGAGCAGTACTTC. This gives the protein CSGQGVSSYEQYF.

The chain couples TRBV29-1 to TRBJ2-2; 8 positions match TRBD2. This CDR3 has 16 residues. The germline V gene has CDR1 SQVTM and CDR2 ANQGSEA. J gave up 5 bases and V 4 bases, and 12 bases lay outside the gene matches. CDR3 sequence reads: CSVVSEREYITGELFF. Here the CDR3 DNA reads TGCAGCGTTGTTTCGGAGCGGGAGTATATTACCGGGGAGCTGTTTTTT.

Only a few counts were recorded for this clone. Written as DNA, the CDR3 is TGTGCCAGCATTAACCGGGACAGGGTCGCCGGGGAGCTGTTTTTT. Translating gives CASINRDRVAGELFF. This chain joins TRBV28 and TRBJ2-2; 9 bases map to TRBD1. The V segment lost 7 bases and the J segment 6 bases; nucleotides outside the gene matches: 9. CDR1 and CDR2 (germline): MDHEN, SYDVKM. The CDR3 is made up of 15 amino acids.

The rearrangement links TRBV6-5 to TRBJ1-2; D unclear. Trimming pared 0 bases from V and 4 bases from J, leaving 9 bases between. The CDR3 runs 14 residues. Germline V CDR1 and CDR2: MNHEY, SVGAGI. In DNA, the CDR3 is TGTGCCAGCAGTTACTCGGAGGACTTCTATGGCTACACCTTC. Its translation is CASSYSEDFYGYTF.

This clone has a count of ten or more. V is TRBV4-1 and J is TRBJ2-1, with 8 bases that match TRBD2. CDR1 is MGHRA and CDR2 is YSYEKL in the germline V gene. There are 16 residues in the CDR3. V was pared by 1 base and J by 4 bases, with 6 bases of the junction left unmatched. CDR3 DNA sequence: TGCGCCAGCAGCCAAGGACCCGCTAGCGGGTACAATGAGCAGTTCTTC. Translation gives CASSQGPASGYNEQFF.

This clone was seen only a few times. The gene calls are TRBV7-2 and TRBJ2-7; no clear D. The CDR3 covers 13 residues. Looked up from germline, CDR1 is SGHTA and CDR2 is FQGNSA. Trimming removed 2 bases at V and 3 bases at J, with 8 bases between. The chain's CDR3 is CASSLSTYYEQYF. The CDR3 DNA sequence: TGTGCCAGCAGCTTATCAACTTACTACGAGCAGTACTTC. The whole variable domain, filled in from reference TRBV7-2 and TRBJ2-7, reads GAGVSQSPSNKVTEKGKDVELRCDPISGHTALYWYRQSLGQGLEFLIYFQGNSAPDKSGLPSDRFSAERTGGSVSTLTIQRTQQEDSAVYLCASSLSTYYEQYFGPGTRLTVT.